This T cell receptor beta chain stems from a study of cytomegalovirus exposure and HLA in healthy donors. This clone was picked up one time. Researchers ran the PCR with 60 Vbeta and 13 Jbeta primers. In the study's own analysis: Counted up in a later analysis, unique TCR beta chains came to 65 million to 80 million, with around 11 million shared. This table comes from immunoSEQ multiplex PCR, and its TCRdb copy is limited to in-frame clones, with some not included. V, J and clone size derive from that table, while D and trimming were established from the DNA sequence. The table records 100,000 or so clones, around 63% of them present only once. CDR3 length: 15 amino acids. With 5 bases removed from V and 3 bases from J, the gap between germline ends came to 14 bases. Germline CDR1 SEHNR, CDR2 FQNEAQ (reference sequence). Healthy bone marrow donors formed the donor group.

The sequence was obtained from a man aged 30 to 45 in good health and CMV-seronegative. The chain uses TRBV7-9 and TRBJ2-4; perhaps TRBD1 as D (7 bases). The sample comprised PBMCs. CDR3 coding DNA: TGTGCCAGCAGCGATCCGCGGGACAGCAAAAACATTCAGTACTTC. Protein product: CASSDPRDSKNIQYF.